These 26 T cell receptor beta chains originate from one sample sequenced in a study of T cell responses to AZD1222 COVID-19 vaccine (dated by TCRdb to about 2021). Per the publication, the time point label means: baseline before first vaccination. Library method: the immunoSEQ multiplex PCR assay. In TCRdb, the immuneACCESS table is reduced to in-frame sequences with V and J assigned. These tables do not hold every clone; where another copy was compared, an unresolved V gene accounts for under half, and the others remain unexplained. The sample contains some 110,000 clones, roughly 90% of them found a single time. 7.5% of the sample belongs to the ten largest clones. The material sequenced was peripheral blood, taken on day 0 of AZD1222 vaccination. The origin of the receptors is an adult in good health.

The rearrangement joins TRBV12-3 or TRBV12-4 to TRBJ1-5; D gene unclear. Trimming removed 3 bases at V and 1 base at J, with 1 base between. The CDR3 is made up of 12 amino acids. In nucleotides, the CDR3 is TGTGCCAGCAGTTTCAGCAATCAGCCCCAGCATTTT. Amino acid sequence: CASSFSNQPQHF.

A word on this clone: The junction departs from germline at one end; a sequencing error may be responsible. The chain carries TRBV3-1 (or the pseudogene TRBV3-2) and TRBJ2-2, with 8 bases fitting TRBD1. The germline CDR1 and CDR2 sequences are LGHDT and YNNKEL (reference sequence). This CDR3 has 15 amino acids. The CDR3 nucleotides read TGTGCCAGCAGCCAGCAGGGGGCGAAAACCGGGGAGCTGTTTTTT. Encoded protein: CASSQQGAKTGELFF.

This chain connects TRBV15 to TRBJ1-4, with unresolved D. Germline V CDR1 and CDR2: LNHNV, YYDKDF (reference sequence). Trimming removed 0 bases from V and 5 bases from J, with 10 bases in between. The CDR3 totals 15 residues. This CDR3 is CATSRDGRLNEKLFF. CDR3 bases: TGTGCCACCAGCAGAGATGGACGGTTAAATGAAAAACTGTTTTTT.

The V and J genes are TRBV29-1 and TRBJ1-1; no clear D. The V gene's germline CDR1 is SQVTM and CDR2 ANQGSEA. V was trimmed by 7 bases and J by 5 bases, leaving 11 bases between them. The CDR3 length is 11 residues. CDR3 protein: CSGRHKTEAFF. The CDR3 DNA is TGCAGCGGCCGACATAAGACTGAAGCTTTCTTT.

The DNA of the CDR3 is TGTGCCAGCAGCCAAGGACCGGTCTCTGGGGCCAACGTCCTGACTTTC. Translated: CASSQGPVSGANVLTF. The J gene is TRBJ2-6, the V gene TRBV4-2; D unresolved. Trimming stripped 1 base from V and 0 bases from J, with 7 bases between. The germline gives CDR1 LGHNA, CDR2 YNFKEQ. This CDR3 has 16 amino acids.

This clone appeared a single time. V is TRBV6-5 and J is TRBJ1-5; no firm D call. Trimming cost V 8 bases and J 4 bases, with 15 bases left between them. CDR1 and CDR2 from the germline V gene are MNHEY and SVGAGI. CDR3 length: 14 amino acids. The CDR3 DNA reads TGTGCCAGCCACGGCGAGGTCGAGAATCAGCCCCAGCATTTT. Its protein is CASHGEVENQPQHF.

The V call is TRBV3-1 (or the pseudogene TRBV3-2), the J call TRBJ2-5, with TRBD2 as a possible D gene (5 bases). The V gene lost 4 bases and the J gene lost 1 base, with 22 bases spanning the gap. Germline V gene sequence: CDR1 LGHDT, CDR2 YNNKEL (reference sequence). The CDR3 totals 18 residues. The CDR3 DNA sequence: TGTGCCAGCAGCCCGCACCTGAGCGGACTCCCGGTCCAAGAGACCCAGTACTTC. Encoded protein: CASSPHLSGLPVQETQYF.

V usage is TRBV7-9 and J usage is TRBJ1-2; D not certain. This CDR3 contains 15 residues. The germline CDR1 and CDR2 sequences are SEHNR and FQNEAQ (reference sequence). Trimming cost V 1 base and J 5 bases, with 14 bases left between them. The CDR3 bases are TGTGCCAGCAGCTTAGATGGTAATACATATTATGGCTACACCTTC. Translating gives CASSLDGNTYYGYTF.

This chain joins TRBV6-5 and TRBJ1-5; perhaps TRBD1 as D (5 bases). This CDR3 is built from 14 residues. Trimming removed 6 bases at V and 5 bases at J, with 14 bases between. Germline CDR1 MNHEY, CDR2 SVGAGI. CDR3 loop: CASRTGTGDQPQHF. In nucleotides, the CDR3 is TGTGCCAGCAGGACCGGGACGGGTGATCAGCCCCAGCATTTT.

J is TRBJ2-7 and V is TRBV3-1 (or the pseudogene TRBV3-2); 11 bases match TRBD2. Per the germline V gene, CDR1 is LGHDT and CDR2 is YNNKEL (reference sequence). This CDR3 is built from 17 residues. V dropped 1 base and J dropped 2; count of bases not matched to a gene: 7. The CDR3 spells CASSQVRLAGGPYEQYF. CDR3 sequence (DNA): TGTGCCAGCAGCCAAGTCAGGCTAGCGGGGGGCCCCTACGAGCAGTACTTC.

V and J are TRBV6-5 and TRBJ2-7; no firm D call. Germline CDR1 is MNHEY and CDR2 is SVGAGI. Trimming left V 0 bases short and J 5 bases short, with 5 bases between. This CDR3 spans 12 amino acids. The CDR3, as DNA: TGTGCCAGCAGTTACTCTAGACACGAGCAGTACTTC. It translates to CASSYSRHEQYF.

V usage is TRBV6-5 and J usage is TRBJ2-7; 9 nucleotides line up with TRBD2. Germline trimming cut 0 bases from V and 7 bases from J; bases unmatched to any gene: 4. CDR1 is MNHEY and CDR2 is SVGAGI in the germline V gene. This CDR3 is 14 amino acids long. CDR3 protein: CASSYSTSGFEQYF. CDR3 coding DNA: TGTGCCAGCAGTTACTCAACTAGCGGGTTTGAGCAGTACTTC.

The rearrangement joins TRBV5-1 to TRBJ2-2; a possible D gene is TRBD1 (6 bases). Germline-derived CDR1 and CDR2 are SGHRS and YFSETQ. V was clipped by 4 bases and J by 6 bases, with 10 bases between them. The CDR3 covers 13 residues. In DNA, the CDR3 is TGCGCCAGCAGCACCCAGGGGCCCGGGGAGCTGTTTTTT. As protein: CASSTQGPGELFF.

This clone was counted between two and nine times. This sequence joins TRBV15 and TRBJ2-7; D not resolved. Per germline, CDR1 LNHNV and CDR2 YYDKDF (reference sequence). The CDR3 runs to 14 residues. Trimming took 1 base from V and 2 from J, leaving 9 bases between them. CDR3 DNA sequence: TGTGCCACCAGCAGAGTTGGCAGAACCTACGAGCAGTACTTC. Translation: CATSRVGRTYEQYF.

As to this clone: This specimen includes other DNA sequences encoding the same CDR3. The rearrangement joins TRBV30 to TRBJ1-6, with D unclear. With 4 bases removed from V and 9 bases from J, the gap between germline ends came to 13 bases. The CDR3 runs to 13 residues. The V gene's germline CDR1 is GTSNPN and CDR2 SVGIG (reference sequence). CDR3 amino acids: CAWNHLRGSPLHF. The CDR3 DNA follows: TGTGCCTGGAACCATTTACGGGGTTCACCCCTCCACTTT.

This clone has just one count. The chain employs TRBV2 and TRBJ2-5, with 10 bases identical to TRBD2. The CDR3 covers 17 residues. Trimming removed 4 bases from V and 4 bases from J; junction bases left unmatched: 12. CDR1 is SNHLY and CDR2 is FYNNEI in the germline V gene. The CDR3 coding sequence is TGTGCCAGCAGTGTAGGGCTAGCGGGAGCCCCCGGAGAGACCCAGTACTTC. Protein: CASSVGLAGAPGETQYF.

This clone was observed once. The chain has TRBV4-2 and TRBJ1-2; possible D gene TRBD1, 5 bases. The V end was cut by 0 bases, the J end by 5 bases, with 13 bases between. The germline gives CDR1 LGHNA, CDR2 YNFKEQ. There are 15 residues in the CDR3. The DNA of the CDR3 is TGTGCCAGCAGCCAAGATACGGCAGGGAGTTATGGCTACACCTTC. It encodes CASSQDTAGSYGYTF.

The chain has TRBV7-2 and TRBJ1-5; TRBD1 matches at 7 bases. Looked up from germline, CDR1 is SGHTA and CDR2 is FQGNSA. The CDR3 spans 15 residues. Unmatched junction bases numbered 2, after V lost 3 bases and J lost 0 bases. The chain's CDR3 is CASSFGTDSNQPQHF. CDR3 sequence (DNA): TGTGCCAGCAGCTTCGGGACAGATAGCAATCAGCCCCAGCATTTT.

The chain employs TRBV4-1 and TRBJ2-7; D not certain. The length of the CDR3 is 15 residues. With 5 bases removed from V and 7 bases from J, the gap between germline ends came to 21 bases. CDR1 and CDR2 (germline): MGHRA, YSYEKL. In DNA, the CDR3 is TGCGCCAGCAGCAACAGTCCCCCCCCTCAGTTGGAGCAGTACTTC. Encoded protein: CASSNSPPPQLEQYF.

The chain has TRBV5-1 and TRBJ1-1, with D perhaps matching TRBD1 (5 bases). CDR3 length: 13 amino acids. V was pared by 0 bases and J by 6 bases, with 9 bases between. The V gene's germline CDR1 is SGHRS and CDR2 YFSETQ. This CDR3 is CASSLAGTAEAFF. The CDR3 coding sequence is TGCGCCAGCAGCTTGGCGGGGACCGCTGAAGCTTTCTTT.

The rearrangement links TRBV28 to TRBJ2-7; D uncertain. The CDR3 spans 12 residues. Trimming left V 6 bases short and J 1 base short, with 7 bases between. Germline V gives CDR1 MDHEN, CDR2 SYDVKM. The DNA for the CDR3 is TGTGCCAGCAGAGTCGTTTCCTACGAGCAGTACTTC. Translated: CASRVVSYEQYF.

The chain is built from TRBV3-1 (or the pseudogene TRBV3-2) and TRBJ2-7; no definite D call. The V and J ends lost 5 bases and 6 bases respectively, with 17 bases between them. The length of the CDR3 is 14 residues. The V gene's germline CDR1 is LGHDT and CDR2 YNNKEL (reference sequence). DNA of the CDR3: TGTGCCAGCAGCGTCCGGGCTACGACCGCCGAGCAGTACTTC. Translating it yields CASSVRATTAEQYF.

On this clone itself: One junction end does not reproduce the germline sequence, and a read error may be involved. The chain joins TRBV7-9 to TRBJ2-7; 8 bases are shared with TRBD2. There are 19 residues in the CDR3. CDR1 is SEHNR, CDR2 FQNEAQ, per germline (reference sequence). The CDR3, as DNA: TGTCCCAGCAGCTATACACTTACAAATGCGGGGCGGGGGGCCTACGAGCAGTACTTC. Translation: CPSSYTLTNAGRGAYEQYF.

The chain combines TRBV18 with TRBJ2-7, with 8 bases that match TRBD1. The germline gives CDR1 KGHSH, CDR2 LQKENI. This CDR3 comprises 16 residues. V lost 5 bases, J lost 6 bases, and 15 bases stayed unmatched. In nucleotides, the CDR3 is TGTGCCAGCTCAGATGGGGCTGCAGGGGGCTCGGGCGAGCAGTACTTC. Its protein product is CASSDGAAGGSGEQYF.

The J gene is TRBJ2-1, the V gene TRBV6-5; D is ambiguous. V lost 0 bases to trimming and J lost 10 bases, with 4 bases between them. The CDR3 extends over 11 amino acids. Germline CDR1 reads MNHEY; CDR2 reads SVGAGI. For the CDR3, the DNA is TGTGCCAGCAGTTACTCGAGCGAGCAGTTCTTC. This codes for CASSYSSEQFF.

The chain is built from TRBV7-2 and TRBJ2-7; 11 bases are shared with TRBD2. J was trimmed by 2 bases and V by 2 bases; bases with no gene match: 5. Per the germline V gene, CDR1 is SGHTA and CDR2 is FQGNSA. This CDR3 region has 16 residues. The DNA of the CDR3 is TGTGCCAGCAGCTTAAAGGCACTAGCGGGAGCCTACGAGCAGTACTTC. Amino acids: CASSLKALAGAYEQYF.